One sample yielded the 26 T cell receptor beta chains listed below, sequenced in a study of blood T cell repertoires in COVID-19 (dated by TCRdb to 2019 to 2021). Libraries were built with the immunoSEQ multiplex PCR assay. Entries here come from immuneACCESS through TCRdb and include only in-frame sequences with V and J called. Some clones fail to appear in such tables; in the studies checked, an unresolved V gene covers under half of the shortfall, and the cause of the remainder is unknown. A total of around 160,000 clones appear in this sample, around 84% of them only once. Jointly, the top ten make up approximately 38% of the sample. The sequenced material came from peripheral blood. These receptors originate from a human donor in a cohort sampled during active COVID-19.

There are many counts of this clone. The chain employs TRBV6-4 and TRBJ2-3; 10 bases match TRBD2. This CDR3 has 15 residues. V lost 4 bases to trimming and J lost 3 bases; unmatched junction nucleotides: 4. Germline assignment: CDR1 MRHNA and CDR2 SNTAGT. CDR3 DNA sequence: TGTGCCAGCAGTGGCACTAGCGGGGCAACAGATACGCAGTATTTT. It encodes CASSGTSGATDTQYF.

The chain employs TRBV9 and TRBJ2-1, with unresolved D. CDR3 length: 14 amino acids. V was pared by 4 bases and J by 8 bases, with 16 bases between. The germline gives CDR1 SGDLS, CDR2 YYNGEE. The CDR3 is CASSPPTGFYEQFF. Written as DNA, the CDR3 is TGTGCCAGCAGCCCTCCTACCGGTTTTTATGAGCAGTTCTTC.

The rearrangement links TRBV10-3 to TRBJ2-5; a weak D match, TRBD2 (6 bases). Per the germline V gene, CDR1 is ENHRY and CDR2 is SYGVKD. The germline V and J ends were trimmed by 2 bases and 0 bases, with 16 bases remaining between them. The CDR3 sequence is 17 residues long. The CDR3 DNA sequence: TGTGCCATCAGTGAGAGGGGACTTTCAGTTTACCAAGAGACCCAGTACTTC. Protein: CAISERGLSVYQETQYF.

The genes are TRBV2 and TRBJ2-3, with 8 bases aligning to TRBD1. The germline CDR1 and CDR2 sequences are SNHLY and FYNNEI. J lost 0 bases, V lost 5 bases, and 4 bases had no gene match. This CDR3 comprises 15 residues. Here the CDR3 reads CASSLDRVSTDTQYF. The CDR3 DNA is TGTGCCAGCAGTTTGGACAGGGTTAGCACAGATACGCAGTATTTT.

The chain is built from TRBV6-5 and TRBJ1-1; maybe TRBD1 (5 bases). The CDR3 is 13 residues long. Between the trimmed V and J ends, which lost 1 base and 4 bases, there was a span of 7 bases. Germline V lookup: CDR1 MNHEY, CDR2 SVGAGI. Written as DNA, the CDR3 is TGTGCCAGCAGTTACTTGCAGGGCACTGAAGCTTTCTTT. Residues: CASSYLQGTEAFF.

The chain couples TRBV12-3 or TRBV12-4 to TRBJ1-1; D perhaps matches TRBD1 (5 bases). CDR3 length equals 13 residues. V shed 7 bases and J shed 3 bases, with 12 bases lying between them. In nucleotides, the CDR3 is TGTGCCAGCACCCAAGGGGCGGACACTGAAGCTTTCTTT. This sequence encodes CASTQGADTEAFF.

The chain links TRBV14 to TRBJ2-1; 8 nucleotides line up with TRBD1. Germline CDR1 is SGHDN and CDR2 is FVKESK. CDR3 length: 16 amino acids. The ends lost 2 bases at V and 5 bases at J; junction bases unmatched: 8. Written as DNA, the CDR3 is TGTGCCAGCAGCCAATCAGGGGGCGGGAAGAACAATGAGCAGTTCTTC. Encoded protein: CASSQSGGGKNNEQFF.

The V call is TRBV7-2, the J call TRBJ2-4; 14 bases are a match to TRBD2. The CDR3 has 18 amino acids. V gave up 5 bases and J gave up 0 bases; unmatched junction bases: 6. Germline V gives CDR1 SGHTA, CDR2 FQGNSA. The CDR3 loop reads CASSQRLAGGLAKNIQYF. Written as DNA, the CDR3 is TGTGCCAGCAGCCAAAGACTAGCGGGGGGGCTAGCCAAAAACATTCAGTACTTC.

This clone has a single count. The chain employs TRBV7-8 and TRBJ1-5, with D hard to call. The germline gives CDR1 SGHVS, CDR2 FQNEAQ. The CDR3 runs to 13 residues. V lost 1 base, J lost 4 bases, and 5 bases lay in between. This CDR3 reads CASSLGRNQPQHF. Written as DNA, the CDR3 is TGTGCCAGCAGCTTAGGCAGAAATCAGCCCCAGCATTTT.

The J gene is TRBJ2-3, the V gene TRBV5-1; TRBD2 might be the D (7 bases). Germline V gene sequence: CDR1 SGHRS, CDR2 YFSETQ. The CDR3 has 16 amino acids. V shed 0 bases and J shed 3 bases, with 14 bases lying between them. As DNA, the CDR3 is TGCGCCAGCAGCTTGGTTGCGGGGGCGGTGACAGATACGCAGTATTTT. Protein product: CASSLVAGAVTDTQYF.

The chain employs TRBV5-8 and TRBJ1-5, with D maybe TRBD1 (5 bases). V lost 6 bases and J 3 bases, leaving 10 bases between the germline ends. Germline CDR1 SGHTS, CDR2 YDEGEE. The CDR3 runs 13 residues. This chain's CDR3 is CASTQGLNQPQHF. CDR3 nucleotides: TGTGCCAGCACCCAGGGCCTCAATCAGCCCCAGCATTTT. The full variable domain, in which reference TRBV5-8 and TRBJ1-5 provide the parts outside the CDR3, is EAGVTQSPTHLIKTRGQQATLRCSPISGHTSVYWYQQALGLGLQFLLWYDEGEERNRGNFPPRFSGRQFPNYSSELNVNALELEDSALYLCASTQGLNQPQHFGDGTRLSIL.

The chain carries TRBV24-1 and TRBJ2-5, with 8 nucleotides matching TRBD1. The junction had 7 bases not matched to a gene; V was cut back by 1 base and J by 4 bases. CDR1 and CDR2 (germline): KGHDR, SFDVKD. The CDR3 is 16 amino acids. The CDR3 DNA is TGTGCCACCAGTGATTTATCAGGGGGCGGCCCAGAGACCCAGTACTTC. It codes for CATSDLSGGGPETQYF.

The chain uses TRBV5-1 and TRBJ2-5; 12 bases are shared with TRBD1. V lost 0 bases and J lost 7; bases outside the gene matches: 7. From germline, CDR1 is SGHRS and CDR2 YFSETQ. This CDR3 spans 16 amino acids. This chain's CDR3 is CASSLGPGQGAGTQYF. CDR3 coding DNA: TGCGCCAGCAGCTTGGGCCCGGGACAGGGGGCCGGGACCCAGTACTTC.

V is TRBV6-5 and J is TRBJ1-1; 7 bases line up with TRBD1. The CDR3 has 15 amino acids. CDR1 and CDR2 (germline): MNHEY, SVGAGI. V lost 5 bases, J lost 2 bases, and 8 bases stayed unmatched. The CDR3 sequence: CASSPSGTANTEAFF. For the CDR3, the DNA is TGTGCCAGCAGTCCGTCCGGGACAGCCAACACTGAAGCTTTCTTT.

This chain's CDR3 is CASSPRTGGSPVQETQYF. In DNA form, the CDR3 reads TGTGCCAGCAGCCCCCGGACAGGGGGGAGTCCTGTCCAAGAGACCCAGTACTTC. The rearrangement joins TRBV14 to TRBJ2-5, with 10 bases fitting TRBD1. CDR1 is SGHDN and CDR2 is FVKESK in the germline V gene. This CDR3 is built from 18 residues. With V trimmed by 4 bases and J by 1 base, 12 bases remained unmatched.

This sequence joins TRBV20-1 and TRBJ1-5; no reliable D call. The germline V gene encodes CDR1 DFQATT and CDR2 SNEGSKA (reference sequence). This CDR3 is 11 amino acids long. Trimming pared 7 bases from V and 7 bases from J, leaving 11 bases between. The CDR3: CSGSSGQPQHF. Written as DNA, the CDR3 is TGCAGTGGAAGTTCGGGGCAGCCCCAGCATTTT.

CDR3: CASSPKDGISGGPQHF. In DNA form, the CDR3 reads TGTGCCAGCTCACCGAAAGACGGGATTTCAGGAGGGCCCCAGCATTTT. The V and J genes are TRBV18 and TRBJ1-5; D remains ambiguous. The CDR3 consists of 16 residues. Looked up from germline, CDR1 is KGHSH and CDR2 is LQKENI. The V end lost 3 bases, the J end lost 9 bases, and 21 bases lay between the germline ends.

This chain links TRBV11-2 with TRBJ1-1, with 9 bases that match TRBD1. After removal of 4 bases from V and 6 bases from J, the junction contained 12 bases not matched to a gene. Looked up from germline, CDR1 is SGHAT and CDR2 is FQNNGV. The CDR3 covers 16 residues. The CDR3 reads CASSSKTGGARAEAFF. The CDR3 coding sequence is TGTGCCAGCAGCTCAAAAACAGGGGGCGCGAGGGCTGAAGCTTTCTTT.

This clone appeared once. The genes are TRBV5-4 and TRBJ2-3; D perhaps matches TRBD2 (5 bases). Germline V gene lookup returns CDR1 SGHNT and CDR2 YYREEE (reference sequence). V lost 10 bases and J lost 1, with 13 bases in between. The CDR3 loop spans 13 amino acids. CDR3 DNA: TGTGCCCTCGGCCCAGCGGGCACAGATACGCAGTATTTT. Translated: CALGPAGTDTQYF.

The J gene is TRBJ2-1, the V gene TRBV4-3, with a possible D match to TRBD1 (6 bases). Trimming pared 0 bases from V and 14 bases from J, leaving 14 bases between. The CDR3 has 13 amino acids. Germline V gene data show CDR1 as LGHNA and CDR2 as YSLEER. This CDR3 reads CASSQDRGTLEFF. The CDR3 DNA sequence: TGCGCCAGCAGCCAAGATAGGGGGACCTTGGAGTTCTTC.

The CDR3 bases are TGTGCCAGCAGTGAAGCAGGCCGCTATGGCTACACCTTC. Its translation is CASSEAGRYGYTF. This rearrangement joins TRBV25-1 to TRBJ1-2, with no clear D. CDR1 is MGHDK, CDR2 SYGVNS, per germline. V was shortened by 2 bases and J by 4 bases, with 8 bases between the two germline ends. CDR3 size: 13 residues.

The CDR3 loop reads CASSLTSGGAGDEQFF. CDR3 in DNA: TGTGCCAGCAGCCTTACTAGCGGGGGGGCCGGGGATGAGCAGTTCTTC. This chain connects TRBV5-4 to TRBJ2-1; 13 nucleotides align to TRBD2. The trim removed 4 bases at V and 8 bases at J, leaving 9 bases unmatched. This CDR3 region has 16 residues. CDR1 SGHNT and CDR2 YYREEE come from the germline V gene (reference sequence).

Written as DNA, the CDR3 is TGCGCCAGCAGCTTGGGGCCAGGGGGGCATGGCTACACCTTC. Translating it yields CASSLGPGGHGYTF. V and J are TRBV5-1 and TRBJ1-2, with TRBD1 identical over 7 bases. The CDR3 contains 14 residues. Germline lookup yields CDR1 SGHRS and CDR2 YFSETQ. The J segment lost 6 bases and the V segment lost 0 bases, leaving 5 bases of the junction unmatched.

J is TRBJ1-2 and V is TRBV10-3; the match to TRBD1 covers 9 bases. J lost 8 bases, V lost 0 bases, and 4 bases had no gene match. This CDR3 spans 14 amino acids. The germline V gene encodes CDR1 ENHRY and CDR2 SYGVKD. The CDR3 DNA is TGTGCCATCAGTGAGTCTGGGACAGGGAAAGGCTACACCTTC. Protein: CAISESGTGKGYTF.

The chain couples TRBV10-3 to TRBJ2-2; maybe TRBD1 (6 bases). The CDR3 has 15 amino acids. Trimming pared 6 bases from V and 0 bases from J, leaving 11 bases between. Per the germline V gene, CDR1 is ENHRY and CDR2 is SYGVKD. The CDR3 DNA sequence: TGTGCCATCAGCGGACAGATTACGAACACCGGGGAGCTGTTTTTT. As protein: CAISGQITNTGELFF.

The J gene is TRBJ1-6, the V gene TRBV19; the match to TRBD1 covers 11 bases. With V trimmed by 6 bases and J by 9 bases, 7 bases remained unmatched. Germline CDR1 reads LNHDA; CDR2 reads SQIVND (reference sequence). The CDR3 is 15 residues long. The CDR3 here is CASSRGTGGGSPLHF. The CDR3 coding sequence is TGTGCCAGTAGCCGGGGGACAGGGGGTGGTTCACCCCTCCACTTT.